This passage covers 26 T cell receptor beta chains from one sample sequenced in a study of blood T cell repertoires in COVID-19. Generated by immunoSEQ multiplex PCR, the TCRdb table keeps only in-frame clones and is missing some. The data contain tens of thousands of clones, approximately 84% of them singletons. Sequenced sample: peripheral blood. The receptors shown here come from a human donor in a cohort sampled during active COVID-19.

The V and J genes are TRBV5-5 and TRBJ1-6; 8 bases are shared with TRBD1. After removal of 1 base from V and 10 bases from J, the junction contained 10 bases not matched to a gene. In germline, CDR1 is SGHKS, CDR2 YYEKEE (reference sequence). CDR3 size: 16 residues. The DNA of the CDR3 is TGTGCCAGCAGCTTGCCCCAGGGGGCGGTAGGATCACCCCTCCACTTT. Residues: CASSLPQGAVGSPLHF. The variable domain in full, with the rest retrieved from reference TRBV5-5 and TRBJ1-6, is DAGVTQSPTHLIKTRGQQVTLRCSPISGHKSVSWYQQVLGQGPQFIFQYYEKEERGRGNFPDRFSARQFPNYSSELNVNALLLGDSALYLCASSLPQGAVGSPLHFGNGTRLTVT.

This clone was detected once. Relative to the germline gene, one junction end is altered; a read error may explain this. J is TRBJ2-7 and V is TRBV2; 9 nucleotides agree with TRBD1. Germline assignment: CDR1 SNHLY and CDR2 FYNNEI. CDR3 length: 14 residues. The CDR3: CASKSDRGSDEQYF. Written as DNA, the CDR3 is TGTGCCAGCAAATCGGACAGGGGCTCCGACGAGCAGTACTTC.

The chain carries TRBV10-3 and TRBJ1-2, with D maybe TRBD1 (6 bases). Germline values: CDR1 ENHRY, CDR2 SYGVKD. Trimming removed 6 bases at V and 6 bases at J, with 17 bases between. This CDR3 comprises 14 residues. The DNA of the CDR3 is TGTGCCATCAGGGCCTTTCAGGGGAATCATGGCTACACCTTC. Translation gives CAIRAFQGNHGYTF.

The DNA of the CDR3 is TGTGCCAGCAGCATACAGGGGGCTAATTCACCCCTCCACTTT. It yields the protein CASSIQGANSPLHF. The rearrangement links TRBV9 to TRBJ1-6; 9 positions agree with TRBD1. The CDR3 is made up of 14 amino acids. Unmatched junction bases numbered 2, after V lost 4 bases and J lost 6 bases. Germline V CDR1 and CDR2: SGDLS, YYNGEE.

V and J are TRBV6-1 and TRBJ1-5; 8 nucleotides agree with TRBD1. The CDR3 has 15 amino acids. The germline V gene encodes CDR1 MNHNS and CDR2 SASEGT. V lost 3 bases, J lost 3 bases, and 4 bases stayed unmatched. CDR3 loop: CASSDRGRNNQPQHF. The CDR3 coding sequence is TGTGCCAGCAGTGACAGGGGGCGAAACAATCAGCCCCAGCATTTT.

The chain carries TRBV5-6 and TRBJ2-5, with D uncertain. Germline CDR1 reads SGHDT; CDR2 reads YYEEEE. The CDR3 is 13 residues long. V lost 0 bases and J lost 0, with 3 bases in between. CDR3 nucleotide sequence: TGTGCCAGCAGCTTGGACTACCAAGAGACCCAGTACTTC. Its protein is CASSLDYQETQYF.

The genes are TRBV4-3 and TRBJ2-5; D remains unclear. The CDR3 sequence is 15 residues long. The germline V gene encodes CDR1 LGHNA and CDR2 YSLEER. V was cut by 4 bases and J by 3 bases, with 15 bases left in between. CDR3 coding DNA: TGCGCCAGCAGCCCCCTATTGACTTCAGAAGAGACCCAGTACTTC. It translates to CASSPLLTSEETQYF.

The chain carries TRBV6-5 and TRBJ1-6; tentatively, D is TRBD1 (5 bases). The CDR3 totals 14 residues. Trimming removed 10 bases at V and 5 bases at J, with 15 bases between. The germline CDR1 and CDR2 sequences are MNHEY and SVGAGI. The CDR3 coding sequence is TGTGCCACCACGAGACGACAGCATAATTCACCCCTCCACTTT. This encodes CATTRRQHNSPLHF.

In DNA form, the CDR3 reads TGTGCCACCAGCAGCGGACAGGGGGTGGGCACAGATACGCAGTATTTT. This gives the protein CATSSGQGVGTDTQYF. The chain combines TRBV15 with TRBJ2-3; 10 bases align to TRBD1. The CDR3 sequence is 16 residues long. Germline lookup yields CDR1 LNHNV and CDR2 YYDKDF (reference sequence). Unmatched junction bases numbered 4, after V lost 3 bases and J lost 1 base.

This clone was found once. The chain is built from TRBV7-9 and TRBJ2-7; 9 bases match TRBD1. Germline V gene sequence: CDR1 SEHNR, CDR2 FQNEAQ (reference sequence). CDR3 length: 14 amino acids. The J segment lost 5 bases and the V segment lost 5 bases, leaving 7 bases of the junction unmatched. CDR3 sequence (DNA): TGTGCCAGCAGCCCCCGGGACAGGGTGAACGAGCAGTACTTC. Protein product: CASSPRDRVNEQYF.

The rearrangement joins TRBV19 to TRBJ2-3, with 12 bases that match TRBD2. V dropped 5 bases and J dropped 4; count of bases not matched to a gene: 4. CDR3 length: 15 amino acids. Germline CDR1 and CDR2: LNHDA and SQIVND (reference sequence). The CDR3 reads CASSSSGGAADTQYF. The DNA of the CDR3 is TGTGCCAGTAGTTCTAGCGGGGGGGCCGCAGATACGCAGTATTTT.

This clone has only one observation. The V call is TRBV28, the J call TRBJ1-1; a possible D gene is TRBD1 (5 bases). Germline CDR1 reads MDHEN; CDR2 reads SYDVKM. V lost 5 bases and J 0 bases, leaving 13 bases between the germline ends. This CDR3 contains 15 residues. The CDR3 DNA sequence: TGTGCCAGCAGTCTAAGTCCAGGGCTGAACACTGAAGCTTTCTTT. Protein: CASSLSPGLNTEAFF.

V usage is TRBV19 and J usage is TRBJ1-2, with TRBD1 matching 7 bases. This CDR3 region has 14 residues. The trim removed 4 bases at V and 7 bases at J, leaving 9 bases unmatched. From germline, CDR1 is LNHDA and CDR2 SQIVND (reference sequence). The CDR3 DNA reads TGTGCCAGTAGTACCGACAGGGCCACTAGTGGCTACACCTTC. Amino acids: CASSTDRATSGYTF.

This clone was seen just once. In DNA form, the CDR3 reads TGTGCCAGCAGTGGGGACACGATCACGAACACCGGGGAGCTGTTTTTT. Protein: CASSGDTITNTGELFF. V usage is TRBV2 and J usage is TRBJ2-2; D may be TRBD1 (6 bases). Germline V gives CDR1 SNHLY, CDR2 FYNNEI. The CDR3 totals 16 residues. Trimming stripped 4 bases from V and 0 bases from J, with 12 bases between.

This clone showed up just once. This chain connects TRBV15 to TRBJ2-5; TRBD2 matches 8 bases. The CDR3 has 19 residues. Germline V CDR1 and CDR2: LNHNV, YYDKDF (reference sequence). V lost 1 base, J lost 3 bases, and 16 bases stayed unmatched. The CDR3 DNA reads TGTGCCACCAGCAGAGCGGGGGGGGGCCCAACGGTCCTCAAAGAGACCCAGTACTTC. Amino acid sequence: CATSRAGGGPTVLKETQYF.

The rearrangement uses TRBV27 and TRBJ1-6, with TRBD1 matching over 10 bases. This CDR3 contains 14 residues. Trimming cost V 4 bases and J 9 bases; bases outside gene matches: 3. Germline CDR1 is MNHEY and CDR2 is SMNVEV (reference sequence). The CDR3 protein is CASSSRDRGSPLHF. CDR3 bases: TGTGCCAGCAGTTCCCGGGACAGGGGTTCACCCCTCCACTTT.

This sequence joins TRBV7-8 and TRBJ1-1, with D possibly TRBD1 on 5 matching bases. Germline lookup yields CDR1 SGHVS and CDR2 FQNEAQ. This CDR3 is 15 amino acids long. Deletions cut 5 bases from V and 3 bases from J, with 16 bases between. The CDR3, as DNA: TGTGCCAGCAGCCCCCGGTTATGGGGGGACACTGAAGCTTTCTTT. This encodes CASSPRLWGDTEAFF.

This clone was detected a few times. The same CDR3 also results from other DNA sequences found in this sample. The CDR3 DNA is TGTGCCAGCAGTGAAGCGCATGGCGGGAGCTCTGGAAACACCATATATTTT. Translating gives CASSEAHGGSSGNTIYF. The rearrangement joins TRBV6-1 to TRBJ1-3; D gene uncertain. The CDR3 loop spans 17 amino acids. Between the trimmed V and J ends, which lost 0 bases and 0 bases, there was a span of 12 bases. Germline-derived CDR1 and CDR2 are MNHNS and SASEGT.

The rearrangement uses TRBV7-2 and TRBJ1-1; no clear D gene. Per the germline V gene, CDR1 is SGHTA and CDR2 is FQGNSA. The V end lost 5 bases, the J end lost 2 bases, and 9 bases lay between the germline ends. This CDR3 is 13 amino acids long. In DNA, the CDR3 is TGTGCCAGCAGCCCTACCCTAAACACTGAAGCTTTCTTT. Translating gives CASSPTLNTEAFF.

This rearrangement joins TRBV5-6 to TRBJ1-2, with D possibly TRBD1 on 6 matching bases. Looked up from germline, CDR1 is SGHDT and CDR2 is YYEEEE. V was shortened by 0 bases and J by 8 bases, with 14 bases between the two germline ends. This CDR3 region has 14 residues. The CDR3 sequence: CASSLGTGPGGYTF. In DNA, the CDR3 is TGTGCCAGCAGCTTGGGTACAGGGCCGGGAGGCTACACCTTC.

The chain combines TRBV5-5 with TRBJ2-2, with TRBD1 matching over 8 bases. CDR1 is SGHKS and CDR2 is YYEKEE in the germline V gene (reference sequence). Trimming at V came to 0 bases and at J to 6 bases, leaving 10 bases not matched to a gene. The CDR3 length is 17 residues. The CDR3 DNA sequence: TGTGCCAGCAGCTTGGCCTTCGTCGGACAGGGAGCCGGGGAGCTGTTTTTT. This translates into CASSLAFVGQGAGELFF.

CDR3 in DNA: TGTGCCACCAGCAGACAGAACAATCAGCCCCAGCATTTT. Translated, it gives CATSRQNNQPQHF. The rearrangement joins TRBV15 to TRBJ1-5; D call uncertain. Germline lookup yields CDR1 LNHNV and CDR2 YYDKDF (reference sequence). This CDR3 contains 13 residues. The V gene lost 2 bases and the J gene lost 3 bases, with 5 bases spanning the gap.

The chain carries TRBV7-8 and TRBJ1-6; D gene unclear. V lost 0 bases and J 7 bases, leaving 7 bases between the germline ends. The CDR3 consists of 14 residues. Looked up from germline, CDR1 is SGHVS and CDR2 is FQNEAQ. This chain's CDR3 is CASSLALLNSPLHF. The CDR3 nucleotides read TGTGCCAGCAGCTTAGCCCTTCTAAATTCACCCCTCCACTTT.

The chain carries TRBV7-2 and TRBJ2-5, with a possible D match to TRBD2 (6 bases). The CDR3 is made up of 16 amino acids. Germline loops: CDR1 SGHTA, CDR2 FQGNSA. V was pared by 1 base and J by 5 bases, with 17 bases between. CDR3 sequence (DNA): TGTGCCAGCAGCTTAGATCCCCGATTTGGGAGGGAGACCCAGTACTTC. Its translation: CASSLDPRFGRETQYF. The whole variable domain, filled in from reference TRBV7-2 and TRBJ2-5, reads GAGVSQSPSNKVTEKGKDVELRCDPISGHTALYWYRQSLGQGLEFLIYFQGNSAPDKSGLPSDRFSAERTGGSVSTLTIQRTQQEDSAVYLCASSLDPRFGRETQYFGPGTRLLVL.

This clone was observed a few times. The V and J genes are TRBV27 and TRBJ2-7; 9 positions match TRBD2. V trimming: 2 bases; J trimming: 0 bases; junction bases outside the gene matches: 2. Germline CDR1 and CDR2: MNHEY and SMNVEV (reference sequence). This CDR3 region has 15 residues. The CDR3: CASSLVRGGSYEQYF. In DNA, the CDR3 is TGTGCCAGCAGTTTAGTGCGGGGGGGCTCCTACGAGCAGTACTTC.

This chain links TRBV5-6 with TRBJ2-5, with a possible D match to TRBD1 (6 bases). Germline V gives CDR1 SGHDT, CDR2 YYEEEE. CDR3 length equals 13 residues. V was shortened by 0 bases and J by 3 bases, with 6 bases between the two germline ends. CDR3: CASSLDREETQYF. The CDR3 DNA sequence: TGTGCCAGCAGCTTGGACAGGGAAGAGACCCAGTACTTC.